This T cell receptor beta chain is drawn from a study of shared clonotypes between healthy human individuals. Across the study: Serving as donors were a couple of women and three men, whose ages spanned 18 to 49. General observations from the study: Researchers sampled only blood; tissue repertoires likely differ. Despite large depth, sorted-subset datasets appeared incompletely sequenced.

CD4+ cells were split into CD45RA+ naive and CD45RA-negative memory subsets. Comments on this clone: As yet, its antigen is unknown.

With 6 bases removed from V and 2 bases from J, the gap between germline ends came to 14 bases. The germline CDR1 and CDR2 sequences are LNHDA and SQIVND (reference sequence). The CDR3 sequence is 14 residues long. Clones were sequenced by immunoSEQ multiplex PCR, and TCRdb holds only the in-frame ones, with some missing. The sample lists millions of clones; 93% were seen once. The chain joins TRBV19 to TRBJ2-7, with D tentatively TRBD2 (5 bases). Sequenced input: naive CD4+ T cells from PBMCs. Subset denoted: CD45RA+ positively selected. This receptor was identified in a young man in good health. Some clones in this sample may be carry-over from other donors' samples. The CDR3 loop reads CASRSRDPTYEQYF. The CDR3 DNA sequence: TGTGCCAGTAGGTCCCGGGATCCAACCTACGAGCAGTACTTC.